Below, 30 T cell receptor beta chains from the same sample are listed, as sequenced in a study of beta chain features in type 1 diabetes. Isolated RNA was reverse transcribed in full, so expressed TCRB transcripts were sequenced. Libraries were prepared by immunoSEQ multiplex PCR; TCRdb keeps only in-frame clonotypes and omits some of them. Among 850,000 to 900,000 clones listed, around a sixth were seen once. Sequenced input: naive CD4+ T cells from blood. Every receptor here comes from a woman in her late teens or twenties in good health.

Points on this clone: Just one base apart from a much larger clone, this may be a read error. Other DNA sequences from this sample encode an identical CDR3 as well. The chain has TRBV2 and TRBJ2-5; D not resolved. Germline CDR1 is SNHLY and CDR2 is FYNNEI. This CDR3 comprises 11 residues. V was cut by 5 bases and J by 2 bases, with 3 bases left in between. The CDR3 DNA follows: TGTGCCAGCAGTCAACAAGAGACCCAGTACTTC. Translation gives CASSQQETQYF.

The rearrangement links TRBV7-2 to TRBJ2-1; a weak D match, TRBD1 (7 bases). V lost 0 bases and J 9 bases, leaving 21 bases between the germline ends. This CDR3 is built from 17 residues. Per the germline V gene, CDR1 is SGHTA and CDR2 is FQGNSA. The CDR3 bases are TGTGCCAGCAGCTTAGCCCGTGGACTACACCAGGGGGGTGAGCAGTTCTTC. Translation gives CASSLARGLHQGGEQFF.

This clone was observed a few times. The V and J genes are TRBV4-3 and TRBJ1-2, with D uncertain. Germline lookup yields CDR1 LGHNA and CDR2 YSLEER. This CDR3 has 16 residues. Trimming stripped 4 bases from V and 2 bases from J, with 17 bases between. CDR3 amino acids: CASSRTPSGSNYGYTF. The DNA of the CDR3 is TGCGCCAGCAGCCGTACCCCCTCGGGCAGCAACTATGGCTACACCTTC.

The CDR3 here is CASARDSYNEQFF. The DNA for the CDR3 is TGTGCCTCTGCAAGGGATTCCTACAATGAGCAGTTCTTC. The chain employs TRBV19 and TRBJ2-1; D gene ambiguous. Germline loops: CDR1 LNHDA, CDR2 SQIVND (reference sequence). This CDR3 has 13 residues. Trimming took 11 bases from V and 1 from J, leaving 12 bases between them.

Only a few counts were recorded for this clone. CDR3 protein: CASSLRTGVFNEQFF. The CDR3 bases are TGTGCCAGCAGCCTCAGGACAGGGGTGTTTAATGAGCAGTTCTTC. V usage is TRBV7-2 and J usage is TRBJ2-1; 9 bases line up with TRBD1. With V trimmed by 5 bases and J by 7 bases, 9 bases remained unmatched. The CDR3 consists of 15 residues. The germline gives CDR1 SGHTA, CDR2 FQGNSA.

This chain links TRBV11-1 with TRBJ2-4, with D possibly matching TRBD2 (6 bases). V was shortened by 4 bases and J by 1 base, with 8 bases between the two germline ends. Germline assignment: CDR1 SGHAT and CDR2 FQDESV (reference sequence). This CDR3 is 14 amino acids long. In DNA form, the CDR3 reads TGTGCCAGCAGCTATCGGGAGGCCAAAAACATTCAGTACTTC. Amino acids: CASSYREAKNIQYF.

The chain joins TRBV7-9 to TRBJ2-1, with 9 bases fitting TRBD2. V trimming: 4 bases; J trimming: 8 bases; junction bases outside the gene matches: 9. Germline V gives CDR1 SEHNR, CDR2 FQNEAQ (reference sequence). This CDR3 has 15 residues. The CDR3 loop reads CASSSGLAPLDEQFF. The CDR3 region has the DNA TGTGCCAGCAGCTCGGGACTAGCCCCCCTGGATGAGCAGTTCTTC.

The chain has TRBV28 and TRBJ2-1; perhaps TRBD1 as D (6 bases). Germline V gene sequence: CDR1 MDHEN, CDR2 SYDVKM. The CDR3 extends over 16 amino acids. V was trimmed by 7 bases and J by 2 bases, leaving 18 bases between them. CDR3 protein: CASNTLRGVTYNEQFF. CDR3 in DNA: TGTGCCAGCAACACCCTCAGGGGAGTTACCTACAATGAGCAGTTCTTC.

This clone has only a few counts. The chain recombines TRBV7-6 with TRBJ1-5, with D unresolved. The V end was cut by 4 bases, the J end by 6 bases, with 16 bases between. The CDR3 consists of 15 residues. Germline values: CDR1 SGHVS, CDR2 FNYEAQ. The CDR3 DNA is TGTGCCAGCAGCTCGACGCTAGACGGGAGTCAGCCCCAGCATTTT. This codes for CASSSTLDGSQPQHF.

This clone appeared a few times. V and J are TRBV10-3 and TRBJ2-1, with TRBD1 matching over 7 bases. V trimming: 2 bases; J trimming: 4 bases; junction bases outside the gene matches: 8. Germline lookup yields CDR1 ENHRY and CDR2 SYGVKD. This CDR3 region has 16 residues. The chain's CDR3 is CAISETRDRPYNEQFF. CDR3 nucleotides: TGTGCCATCAGTGAGACCAGGGACAGACCTTACAATGAGCAGTTCTTC.

The rearrangement links TRBV6-5 to TRBJ2-5, with TRBD2 as a possible D gene (6 bases). V lost 6 bases, J lost 5 bases, and 19 bases lay in between. The CDR3 runs to 15 residues. Per germline, CDR1 MNHEY and CDR2 SVGAGI. The CDR3 DNA follows: TGTGCCAGCAGATTATTGGGACTCATCCAGGAGACCCAGTACTTC. Residues: CASRLLGLIQETQYF.

This clone was recorded a few times. Distinct nucleotide sequences in the sample also encode this CDR3. The chain uses TRBV18 and TRBJ2-7; D perhaps matches TRBD1 (6 bases). Germline V CDR1 and CDR2: KGHSH, LQKENI. This CDR3 has 14 amino acids. V dropped 6 bases and J dropped 2 bases, with 14 bases sitting between them. The DNA for the CDR3 is TGTGCCAGCTCTCCCAACTCAGGGGCCTACGAGCAGTACTTC. Translating it yields CASSPNSGAYEQYF. Supplemented by reference TRBV18 and TRBJ2-7, the full variable domain reads NAGVMQNPRHLVRRRGQEARLRCSPMKGHSHVYWYRQLPEEGLKFMVYLQKENIIDESGMPKERFSAEFPKEGPSILRIQQVVRGDSAAYFCASSPNSGAYEQYFGPGTRLTVT.

This clone was detected only a few times. The CDR3 region has the DNA TGTGCCAGCAGTTACTCCAGCGGGGGGACCTACGAGCAGTACTTC. The encoded protein is CASSYSSGGTYEQYF. The genes are TRBV6-5 and TRBJ2-7; 9 nucleotides match TRBD2. This CDR3 is built from 15 residues. The V segment lost 0 bases and the J segment 2 bases; nucleotides outside the gene matches: 2. In germline, CDR1 is MNHEY, CDR2 SVGAGI.

This clone turned up a few times. The chain recombines TRBV4-2 with TRBJ2-1; D is unclear. The CDR3 runs 15 residues. Trimming left V 0 bases short and J 9 bases short, with 15 bases between. Germline assignment: CDR1 LGHNA and CDR2 YNFKEQ. CDR3 bases: TGTGCCAGCAGCCAAGACCCGCCTTATAGCCCTGAGCAGTTCTTC. It encodes CASSQDPPYSPEQFF.

The chain carries TRBV10-3 and TRBJ1-1; a weak D match, TRBD1 (5 bases). CDR3 length: 13 amino acids. V lost 8 bases and J 4 bases, leaving 14 bases between the germline ends. Germline CDR1 reads ENHRY; CDR2 reads SYGVKD. CDR3 amino acids: CAIGSWGTTEAFF. For the CDR3, the DNA is TGTGCCATCGGGAGCTGGGGCACCACTGAAGCTTTCTTT.

The V gene is TRBV5-1, the J gene TRBJ2-2; D not resolved. CDR1 is SGHRS and CDR2 is YFSETQ in the germline V gene. The CDR3 has 13 amino acids. Trimming left V 6 bases short and J 6 bases short, with 12 bases between. CDR3 nucleotide sequence: TGCGCCAGCACCTTCGGTGAGCCCGGGGAGCTGTTTTTT. This translates into CASTFGEPGELFF.

This clone turned up a few times. The genes are TRBV10-3 and TRBJ2-5; D unresolved. V lost 3 bases and J 5 bases, leaving 13 bases between the germline ends. This CDR3 has 14 amino acids. Germline V gene sequence: CDR1 ENHRY, CDR2 SYGVKD. The CDR3 sequence is CAISEKDARETQYF. CDR3 sequence (DNA): TGTGCCATCAGTGAAAAGGATGCAAGGGAGACCCAGTACTTC.

This clone appeared a few times. The chain employs TRBV9 and TRBJ1-5; D unclear. Per germline, CDR1 SGDLS and CDR2 YYNGEE. This CDR3 comprises 13 residues. The V and J ends lost 3 bases and 8 bases respectively, with 12 bases between them. CDR3 sequence (DNA): TGTGCCAGCAGCGCATCCGGTCTCGAGCCCCAGCATTTT. This codes for CASSASGLEPQHF.

This clone turned up a few times. The rearrangement joins TRBV4-2 to TRBJ2-5; a weak D match, TRBD2 (5 bases). This CDR3 spans 14 amino acids. Trimming shortened V by 4 bases and J by 2 bases, and 11 bases separated the two germline ends. CDR1 and CDR2 (germline): LGHNA, YNFKEQ. The CDR3 is CASSRGLRQETQYF. The CDR3 DNA sequence: TGTGCCAGCAGCCGCGGACTGCGACAAGAGACCCAGTACTTC.

This clone was seen a few times. J is TRBJ2-1 and V is TRBV29-1, with 11 bases that match TRBD1. This CDR3 has 13 amino acids. Looked up from germline, CDR1 is SQVTM and CDR2 is ANQGSEA. Losses at the gene ends were 5 bases for V and 7 bases for J; bases not matched to a gene: 4. The CDR3 loop is CSVLRDRGNEQFF. The CDR3 DNA is TGCAGCGTTTTACGGGACAGGGGGAATGAGCAGTTCTTC.

This chain uses TRBV27 with TRBJ2-3; 10 bases map to TRBD2. Germline CDR1 and CDR2: MNHEY and SMNVEV (reference sequence). The CDR3 covers 15 residues. Trimming at V came to 7 bases and at J to 1 base, leaving 5 bases not matched to a gene. The CDR3: CASTDLAGGTDTQYF. The CDR3 DNA reads as TGTGCCAGCACCGACCTAGCGGGGGGCACAGATACGCAGTATTTT.

V gene TRBV29-1 combines with J gene TRBJ2-3; D possibly corresponds to TRBD2 (6 bases). The germline V and J ends were trimmed by 4 bases and 6 bases, with 8 bases remaining between them. Germline V gene data show CDR1 as SQVTM and CDR2 as ANQGSEA. The CDR3 covers 11 residues. CDR3 bases: TGCAGCGTTGGAGGAGGGGATACGCAGTATTTT. It translates to CSVGGGDTQYF.

V and J are TRBV28 and TRBJ2-7; TRBD1 matches at 7 bases. V was clipped by 6 bases and J by 5 bases; unmatched bases: 10. The CDR3 length is 14 residues. Per germline, CDR1 MDHEN and CDR2 SYDVKM. In DNA form, the CDR3 reads TGTGCCAGCAGACAACAGGGGCGGAGTGACGAGCAGTACTTC. Translating gives CASRQQGRSDEQYF.

The chain carries TRBV4-2 and TRBJ2-1; 14 nucleotides line up with TRBD2. The V segment lost 6 bases and the J segment 12 bases; nucleotides outside the gene matches: 16. The CDR3 runs 17 residues. Per germline, CDR1 LGHNA and CDR2 YNFKEQ. The CDR3, as DNA: TGTGCCAGCAGATTAGGGGACACGGGACTAGCGGGAGCCGGGCAGTTCTTC. This sequence encodes CASRLGDTGLAGAGQFF.

This clone appeared a few times. The rearrangement links TRBV28 to TRBJ1-5; D is uncertain. Trimming removed 6 bases from V and 0 bases from J, with 9 bases in between. CDR3 length: 14 residues. Germline assignment: CDR1 MDHEN and CDR2 SYDVKM. The CDR3 sequence: CASSLPHSNQPQHF. In DNA form, the CDR3 reads TGTGCCAGCAGCTTACCTCATAGCAATCAGCCCCAGCATTTT.

This clone was found a few times. The V gene is TRBV28, the J gene TRBJ1-1; no firm D call. The CDR3 covers 12 residues. The V gene's germline CDR1 is MDHEN and CDR2 SYDVKM. Trimming left V 6 bases short and J 4 bases short, with 9 bases between. CDR3: CASRTLATEAFF. The CDR3 coding sequence is TGTGCCAGCAGGACACTCGCCACTGAAGCTTTCTTT. Full variable domain (missing parts from reference TRBV28 and TRBJ1-1): DVKVTQSSRYLVKRTGEKVFLECVQDMDHENMFWYRQDPGLGLRLIYFSYDVKMKEKGDIPEGYSVSREKKERFSLILESASTNQTSMYLCASRTLATEAFFGQGTRLTVV.

The rearrangement links TRBV6-5 to TRBJ2-7; no clear D. Germline assignment: CDR1 MNHEY and CDR2 SVGAGI. V lost 4 bases and J lost 2, with 15 bases in between. The CDR3 length is 15 residues. CDR3 residues: CASSLRRSRAYEQYF. CDR3 DNA sequence: TGTGCCAGCAGTTTACGCCGTAGTAGGGCCTACGAGCAGTACTTC.

The gene calls are TRBV6-5 and TRBJ2-5; D is perhaps TRBD1 or TRBD2 (5 bases each). The CDR3 is made up of 14 amino acids. The germline gives CDR1 MNHEY, CDR2 SVGAGI. The germline V and J ends were trimmed by 2 bases and 5 bases, with 12 bases remaining between them. The CDR3 DNA reads as TGTGCCAGCAGTTACGGAGCGGCAGGGGAGACCCAGTACTTC. This gives the protein CASSYGAAGETQYF.

The CDR3 coding sequence is TGTGCCAGCAGCCCGGGGACAGGGCTACACACTGAAGCTTTCTTT. Amino acid sequence: CASSPGTGLHTEAFF. The gene calls are TRBV7-9 and TRBJ1-1; 9 nucleotides match TRBD1. Germline CDR1 is SEHNR and CDR2 is FQNEAQ (reference sequence). The V and J ends lost 5 bases and 3 bases, in that order; junction bases with no gene match: 7. There are 15 residues in the CDR3.

Remarks on this clone: This CDR3 is also generated by other DNA sequences in the sample. The chain has TRBV7-2 and TRBJ1-2; no clear D gene. CDR1 SGHTA and CDR2 FQGNSA come from the germline V gene. The CDR3 has 13 amino acids. Trimming cost V 1 base and J 3 bases, with 6 bases left between them. The CDR3 spells CASSLDRDYGYTF. The CDR3 DNA reads as TGTGCCAGCAGCTTAGATCGGGACTATGGCTACACCTTC.